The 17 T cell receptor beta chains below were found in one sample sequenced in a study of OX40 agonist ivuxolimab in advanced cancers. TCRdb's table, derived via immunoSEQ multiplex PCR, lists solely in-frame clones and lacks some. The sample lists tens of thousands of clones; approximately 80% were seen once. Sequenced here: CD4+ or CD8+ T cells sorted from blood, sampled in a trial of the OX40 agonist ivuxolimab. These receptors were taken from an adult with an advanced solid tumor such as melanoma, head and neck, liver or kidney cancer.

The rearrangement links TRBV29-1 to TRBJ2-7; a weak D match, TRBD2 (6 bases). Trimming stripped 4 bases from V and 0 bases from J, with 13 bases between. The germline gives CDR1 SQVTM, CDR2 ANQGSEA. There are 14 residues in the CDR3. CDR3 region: CSVAVDGSSYEQYF. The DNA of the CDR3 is TGCAGCGTTGCCGTGGACGGGAGCTCCTACGAGCAGTACTTC.

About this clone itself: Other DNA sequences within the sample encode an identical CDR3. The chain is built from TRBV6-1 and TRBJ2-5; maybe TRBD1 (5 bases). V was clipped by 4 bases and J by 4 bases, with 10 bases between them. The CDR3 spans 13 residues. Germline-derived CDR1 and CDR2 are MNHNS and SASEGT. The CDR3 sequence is CASSVSGRETQYF. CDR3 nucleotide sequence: TGTGCCAGCAGTGTCTCAGGGCGAGAGACCCAGTACTTC.

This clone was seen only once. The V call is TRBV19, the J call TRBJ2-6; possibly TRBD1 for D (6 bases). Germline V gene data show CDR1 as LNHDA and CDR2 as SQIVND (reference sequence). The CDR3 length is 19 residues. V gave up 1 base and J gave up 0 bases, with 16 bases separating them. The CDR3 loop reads CASSIGSWGQTSGANVLTF. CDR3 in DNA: TGTGCCAGTAGTATAGGGAGTTGGGGACAAACCTCTGGGGCCAACGTCCTGACTTTC.

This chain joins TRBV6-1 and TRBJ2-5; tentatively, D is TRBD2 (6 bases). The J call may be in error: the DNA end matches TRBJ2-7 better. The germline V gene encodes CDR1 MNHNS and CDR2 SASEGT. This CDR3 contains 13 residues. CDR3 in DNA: TGTGCCAGCAGTGCGGGTGGAGGGCTCGAGCAGTACTTC. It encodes CASSAGGGLEQYF.

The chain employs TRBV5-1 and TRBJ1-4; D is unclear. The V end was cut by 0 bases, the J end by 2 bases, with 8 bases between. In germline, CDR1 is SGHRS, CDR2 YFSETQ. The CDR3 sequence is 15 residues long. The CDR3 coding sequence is TGCGCCAGCAGCTTGGATGGAGGGACTAATGAAAAACTGTTTTTT. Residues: CASSLDGGTNEKLFF.

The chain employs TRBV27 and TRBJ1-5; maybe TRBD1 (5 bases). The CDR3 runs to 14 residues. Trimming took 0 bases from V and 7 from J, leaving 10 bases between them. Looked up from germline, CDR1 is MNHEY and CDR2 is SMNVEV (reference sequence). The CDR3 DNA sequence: TGTGCCAGCAGTTTATCTGCAGGGTCACAGCCCCAGCATTTT. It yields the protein CASSLSAGSQPQHF.

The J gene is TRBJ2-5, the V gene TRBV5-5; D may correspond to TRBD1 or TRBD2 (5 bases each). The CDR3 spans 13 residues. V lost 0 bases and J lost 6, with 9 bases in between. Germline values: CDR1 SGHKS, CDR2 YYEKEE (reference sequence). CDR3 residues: CASSLGGFQTQYF. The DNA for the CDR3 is TGTGCCAGCAGCTTGGGGGGGTTCCAGACCCAGTACTTC.

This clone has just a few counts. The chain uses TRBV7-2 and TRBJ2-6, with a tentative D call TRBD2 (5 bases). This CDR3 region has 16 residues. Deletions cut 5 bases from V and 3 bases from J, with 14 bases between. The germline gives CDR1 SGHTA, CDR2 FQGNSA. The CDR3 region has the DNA TGTGCCAGCAGCCCCAATCCGGCGGGTGGGGCCAACGTCCTGACTTTC. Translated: CASSPNPAGGANVLTF.

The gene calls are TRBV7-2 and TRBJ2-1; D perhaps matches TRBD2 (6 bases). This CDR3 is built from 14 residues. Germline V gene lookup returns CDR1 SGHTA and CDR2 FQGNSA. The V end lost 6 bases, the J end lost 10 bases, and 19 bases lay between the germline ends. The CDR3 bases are TGTGCCAGCAGTCGCGGCAGGCGCGGGGACGAGCAGTTCTTC. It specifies CASSRGRRGDEQFF.

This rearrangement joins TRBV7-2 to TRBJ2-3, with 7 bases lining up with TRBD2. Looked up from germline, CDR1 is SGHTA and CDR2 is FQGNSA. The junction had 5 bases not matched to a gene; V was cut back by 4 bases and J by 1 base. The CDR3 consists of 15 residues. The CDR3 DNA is TGTGCCAGCAGCTCACAGCGGGGCCGCACAGATACGCAGTATTTT. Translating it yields CASSSQRGRTDTQYF.

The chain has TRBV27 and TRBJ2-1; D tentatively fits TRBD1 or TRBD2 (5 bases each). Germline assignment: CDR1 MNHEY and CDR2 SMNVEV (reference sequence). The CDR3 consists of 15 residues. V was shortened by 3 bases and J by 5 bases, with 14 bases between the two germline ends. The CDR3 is CASSFGTYGHNEQFF. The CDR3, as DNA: TGTGCCAGCAGTTTCGGGACCTACGGCCACAATGAGCAGTTCTTC.

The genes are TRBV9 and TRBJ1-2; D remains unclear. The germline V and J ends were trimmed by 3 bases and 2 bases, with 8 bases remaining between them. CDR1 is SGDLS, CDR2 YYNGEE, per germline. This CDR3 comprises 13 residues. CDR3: CASSGTGNYGYTF. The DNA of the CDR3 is TGTGCCAGCAGCGGAACCGGGAACTATGGCTACACCTTC.

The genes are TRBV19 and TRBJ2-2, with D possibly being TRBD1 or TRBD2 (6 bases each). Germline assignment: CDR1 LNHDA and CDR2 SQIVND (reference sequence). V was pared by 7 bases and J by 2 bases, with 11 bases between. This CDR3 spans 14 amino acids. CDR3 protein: CASKGGGNTGELFF. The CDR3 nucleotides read TGTGCCAGTAAGGGGGGAGGAAACACCGGGGAGCTGTTTTTT.

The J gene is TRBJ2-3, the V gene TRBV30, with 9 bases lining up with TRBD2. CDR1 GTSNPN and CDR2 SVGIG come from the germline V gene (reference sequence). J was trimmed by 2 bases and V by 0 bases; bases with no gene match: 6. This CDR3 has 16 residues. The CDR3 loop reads CAWSVAAGGVTDTQYF. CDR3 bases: TGTGCCTGGAGTGTTGCGGCGGGAGGGGTCACAGATACGCAGTATTTT.

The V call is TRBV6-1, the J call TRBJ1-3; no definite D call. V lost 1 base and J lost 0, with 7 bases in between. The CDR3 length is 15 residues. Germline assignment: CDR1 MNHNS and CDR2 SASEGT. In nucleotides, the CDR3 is TGTGCCAGCAGTGAAGTGAGGACCTCTGGAAACACCATATATTTT. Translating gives CASSEVRTSGNTIYF.

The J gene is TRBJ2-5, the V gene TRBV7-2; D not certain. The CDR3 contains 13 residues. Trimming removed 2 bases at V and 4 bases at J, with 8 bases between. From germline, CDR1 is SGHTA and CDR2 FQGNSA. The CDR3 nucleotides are TGTGCCAGCAGCTTATCCGCTGGAGAGACCCAGTACTTC. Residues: CASSLSAGETQYF.

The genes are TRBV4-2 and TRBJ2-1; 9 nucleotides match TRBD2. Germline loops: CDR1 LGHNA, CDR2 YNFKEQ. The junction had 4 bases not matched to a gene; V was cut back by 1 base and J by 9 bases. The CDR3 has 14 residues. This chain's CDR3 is CASSQGPSGAEQFF. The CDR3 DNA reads TGTGCCAGCAGCCAAGGCCCTAGCGGGGCTGAGCAGTTCTTC.